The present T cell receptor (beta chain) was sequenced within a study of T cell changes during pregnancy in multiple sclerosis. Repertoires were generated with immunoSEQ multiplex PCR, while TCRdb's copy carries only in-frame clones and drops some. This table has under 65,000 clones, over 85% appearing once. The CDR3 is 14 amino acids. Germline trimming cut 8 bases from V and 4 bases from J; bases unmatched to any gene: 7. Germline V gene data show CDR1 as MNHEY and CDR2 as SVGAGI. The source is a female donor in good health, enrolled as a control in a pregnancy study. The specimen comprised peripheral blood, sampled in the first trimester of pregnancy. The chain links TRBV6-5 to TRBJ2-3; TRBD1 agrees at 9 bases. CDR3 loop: CASRLGQGSDTQYF. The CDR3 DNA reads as TGTGCCAGCCGACTAGGACAGGGGTCAGATACGCAGTATTTT.